This TCR beta chain originates from a study of T cells in Graves' hyperthyroidism and ophthalmopathy. Whole-study findings and limits: Appearing also in blood were most of the thyroid clonotypes expanded above 0.001. Onset of ophthalmopathy came a median about 6.5 months after the model predicted it.

The CDR3 has 15 amino acids. Germline V gene data show CDR1 as MNHEY and CDR2 as SMNVEV (reference sequence). The ends lost 4 bases at V and 1 base at J; junction bases unmatched: 5. RNA transcripts provided the source from which TCR beta CDR3 regions were amplified. TCR CDR3 underwent first-round RT-PCR with the HTBI primer set. TCRdb passed the multiplex PCR reads through MiXCR, listing each CDR3 protein once. The sample includes more than 300,000 distinct CDR3 sequences, over 11% of them seen just once. If no ophthalmopathy progression occurred within 18 months, Graves' hyperthyroidism was stable. This clonotype came up many times. Antigen unknown.

The material sequenced was blood. This sequence originates from a woman aged 55-69 years with Graves' hyperthyroidism. This chain connects TRBV27 to TRBJ2-3, with 7 bases fitting TRBD2. The CDR3 nucleotides read TGTGCCAGCAGTTGGGACTACACCCGCACAGATACGCAGTATTTT. Encoded protein: CASSWDYTRTDTQYF.